This TCR beta chain was recovered during a study of T-cell reconstitution after alpha-beta-depleted transplantation in children. Preparation of the TCRbeta library was carried out with unique molecular identifiers. One entry per CDR3 protein results from TCRdb running MiXCR on the PCR reads. This sample carries more than 550,000 distinct CDR3 sequences, roughly a tenth of them seen once, and the ten largest clones take 4% to 5%. This clonotype has more than one count but fewer than ten. The CDR3 loop spans 15 amino acids. V lost 2 bases and J 2 bases, leaving 11 bases between the germline ends. CDR1 is MNHEY and CDR2 is SVGAGI in the germline V gene.

The chain links TRBV6-5 to TRBJ2-3; weak D call: TRBD2 (6 bases). This clonotype was sampled from a human donor who donated a stem cell graft to a child with acute myeloid leukemia. The sequencing here drew on PBMCs from the stem cell graft donor, taken from the stem cell graft. The CDR3 coding sequence is TGTGCCAGCAGTTACCGGGGGACCCCCACAGATACGCAGTATTTT. Residues: CASSYRGTPTDTQYF.